The 4 T cell receptor beta chains reported below all come from one sample, sequenced in a study of blood T cell repertoires in COVID-19. The data were produced by immunoSEQ multiplex PCR, yet TCRdb's version contains in-frame clones alone and is incomplete. The top ten clones hold 1.5% to 2% of a sample with more than 250,000 clones, 70% to 90% of them seen once. Sequenced input: peripheral blood. These receptors all stem from a young woman with COVID-19, enrolled during active disease.

The chain links TRBV20-1 to TRBJ1-5; D remains ambiguous. Looked up from germline, CDR1 is DFQATT and CDR2 is SNEGSKA (reference sequence). V lost 3 bases and J lost 3, with 9 bases in between. The CDR3 contains 13 residues. CDR3 coding DNA: TGCAGTGCTAGTTCGGGGTCCAATCAGCCCCAGCATTTT. Its translation is CSASSGSNQPQHF.

This clone was observed once. The genes are TRBV5-4 and TRBJ1-2; possibly TRBD1 for D (6 bases). Per the germline V gene, CDR1 is SGHNT and CDR2 is YYREEE (reference sequence). V lost 0 bases and J 5 bases, leaving 20 bases between the germline ends. The CDR3 totals 17 residues. The CDR3: CASSLEPQGLPFYGYTF. The DNA for the CDR3 is TGTGCCAGCAGCTTGGAACCTCAGGGGTTGCCCTTTTATGGCTACACCTTC.

This clone appeared a few times. The J gene is TRBJ2-3, the V gene TRBV2; 13 bases align to TRBD2. V lost 7 bases, J lost 6 bases, and 10 bases stayed unmatched. Germline CDR1 SNHLY, CDR2 FYNNEI. CDR3 size: 16 residues. The CDR3 region is CASTQSGLAGWDTQYF. The CDR3 DNA follows: TGTGCCAGCACCCAATCGGGACTAGCGGGATGGGATACGCAGTATTTT.

The chain combines TRBV5-5 with TRBJ2-5; D is uncertain. Germline CDR1 SGHKS, CDR2 YYEKEE (reference sequence). V was pared by 6 bases and J by 0 bases, with 12 bases between. The CDR3 loop spans 14 amino acids. CDR3 protein: CASTDIPYQETQYF. Here the CDR3 DNA reads TGTGCCAGCACCGACATTCCGTACCAAGAGACCCAGTACTTC.